A selection of T cell receptor beta chains follows, all from one sample in a study of glioma-infiltrating T cells. TCRdb ran MiXCR on the multiplex PCR reads and lists one entry per CDR3 protein. The sample includes 84,000 or so distinct CDR3 sequences, about 25% of them seen just once. The sample consisted of glioma tissue, nonneoplastic brain tissue, or PBMCs (not recorded which). All receptors come from a human donor with low-grade glioma or glioblastoma, undergoing nonglioma brain surgery, or in good health (not recorded which). Both conserved end residues are part of each CDR3. The order of the fields is V gene, clone size, CDR3 protein. Clone size appears in some rows only: once, few, many, or a class for an expanded clone.

V: TRBV4-1
size: few
CDR3: CASSRTQGFGTDTQYF

V: TRBV6-6
size: many
CDR3: CASSYPVDYGYTF

V: TRBV11-2
size: many
CDR3: CASSSQTYTDTQYF

V: TRBV30
size: few
CDR3: CAWSVLLNTEAFF

V: TRBV12-3/TRBV12-4
size: many
CDR3: CASSGGTGGDTEAFF

V: TRBV5-1
size: .
CDR3: CASSRLAGVEDTQYF

V: TRBV4-1
size: few
CDR3: CASSPRADSSYNEQFF

V: TRBV10-2
size: many
CDR3: CASRASGEQYF

V: TRBV11-2
size: many
CDR3: CASSLVRPQAGTEAFF

V: TRBV6-1
size: many
CDR3: CASLSHRQGRRETQYF

V: TRBV11-3
size: few
CDR3: CASSQGRSEAFF

V: TRBV4-1
size: few
CDR3: CASSPYGTLGTEAFF

V: TRBV5-4
size: once
CDR3: CASSQGSYEQYF

V: TRBV6-2/TRBV6-3
size: .
CDR3: CASSSPGRFDSNTF

V: TRBV10-3
size: many
CDR3: CAISPAGPNEKLFF

V: TRBV14
size: many
CDR3: CASSRQGARTEAFF